The 5 T cell receptor beta chains listed next were all sequenced from one sample in a study of control samples from healthy donors and cancer patients. Some clones are missing from TCRdb's copy, which holds only in-frame ones; the method was immunoSEQ multiplex PCR. The sample yields 80,000 or so clones, over 85% seen once. The sequenced sample was blood. The receptors stem from a man aged 45-65 years in good health.

The CDR3 spells CASSYTGDGQPQHF. CDR3 DNA: TGTGCCAGCAGTTATACAGGGGACGGACAGCCCCAGCATTTT. The chain has TRBV27 and TRBJ1-5, with 7 positions matching TRBD1. CDR1 is MNHEY and CDR2 is SMNVEV in the germline V gene (reference sequence). With 4 bases clipped from V and 7 bases from J, the junction kept 7 bases outside the gene matches. CDR3 length equals 14 residues.

The gene calls are TRBV5-1 and TRBJ2-1; 10 bases line up with TRBD2. The ends lost 0 bases at V and 5 bases at J; junction bases unmatched: 8. CDR3 length: 17 residues. CDR1 is SGHRS and CDR2 is YFSETQ in the germline V gene. The CDR3 spells CASSLVPRTSGNNEQFF. The CDR3 DNA sequence: TGCGCCAGCAGCTTGGTCCCCAGGACTAGCGGTAACAATGAGCAGTTCTTC.

The J gene is TRBJ1-2, the V gene TRBV5-4, with a tentative D call TRBD1 (6 bases). The CDR3 has 14 amino acids. Germline V gene data show CDR1 as SGHNT and CDR2 as YYREEE (reference sequence). V lost 3 bases, J lost 7 bases, and 16 bases lay in between. CDR3 protein: CASSSRLGQIGYTF. CDR3 DNA: TGTGCCAGCAGCTCCCGCCTTGGACAGATTGGCTACACCTTC.

This chain uses TRBV19 with TRBJ1-2; 12 bases agree with TRBD1. Germline lookup yields CDR1 LNHDA and CDR2 SQIVND (reference sequence). V dropped 3 bases and J dropped 4; count of bases not matched to a gene: 6. The CDR3 extends over 16 amino acids. The CDR3 protein is CASSMGGQGAGYGYTF. The CDR3 coding sequence is TGTGCCAGTAGTATGGGGGGACAGGGGGCTGGCTATGGCTACACCTTC.

This sequence joins TRBV11-2 and TRBJ2-7; D possibly corresponds to TRBD1 (6 bases). V lost 3 bases and J 4 bases, leaving 7 bases between the germline ends. Per the germline V gene, CDR1 is SGHAT and CDR2 is FQNNGV. The CDR3 totals 12 residues. The CDR3 loop is CASSFTGYEQYF. The CDR3 DNA reads TGTGCCAGCAGCTTTACAGGGTACGAGCAGTACTTC.